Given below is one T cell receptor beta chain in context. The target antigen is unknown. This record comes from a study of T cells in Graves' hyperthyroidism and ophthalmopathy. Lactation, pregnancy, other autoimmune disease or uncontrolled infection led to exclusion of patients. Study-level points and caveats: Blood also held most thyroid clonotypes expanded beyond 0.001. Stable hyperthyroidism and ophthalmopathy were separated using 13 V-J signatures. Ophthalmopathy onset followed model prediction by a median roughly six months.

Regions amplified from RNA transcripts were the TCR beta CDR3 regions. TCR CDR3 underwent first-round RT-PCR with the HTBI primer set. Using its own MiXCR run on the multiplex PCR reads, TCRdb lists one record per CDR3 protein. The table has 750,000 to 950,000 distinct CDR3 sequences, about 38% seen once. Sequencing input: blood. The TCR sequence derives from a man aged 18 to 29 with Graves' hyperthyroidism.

The DNA of the CDR3 is TGTGCCAGCAGCCAAACCCAAGAGACCCAGTACTTC. Encoded protein: CASSQTQETQYF. The chain links TRBV7-2 to TRBJ2-5; D gene unclear. Germline V gene lookup returns CDR1 SGHTA and CDR2 FQGNSA. Trimming shortened V by 5 bases and J by 1 base, and 5 bases separated the two germline ends. The CDR3 spans 12 residues.